The 13 T cell receptor beta chains presented below share a single source sample, sequenced in a study of OX40 agonist ivuxolimab in advanced cancers. This table comes from immunoSEQ multiplex PCR, and its TCRdb copy is limited to in-frame clones, with some not included. Of fewer than 30,000 clones listed, roughly four fifths are singletons. The specimen comprised CD4+ or CD8+ T cells sorted from blood, sampled in a trial of the OX40 agonist ivuxolimab. Receptors were obtained from an adult with an advanced solid tumor such as melanoma, head and neck, liver or kidney cancer.

This chain uses TRBV5-4 with TRBJ1-1; no clear D gene. The CDR3 has 13 amino acids. Looked up from germline, CDR1 is SGHNT and CDR2 is YYREEE (reference sequence). Trimming stripped 0 bases from V and 0 bases from J, with 3 bases between. The chain's CDR3 is CASSLGMNTEAFF. CDR3 bases: TGTGCCAGCAGCTTGGGGATGAACACTGAAGCTTTCTTT.

This rearrangement joins TRBV5-6 to TRBJ2-7; no clear D. Germline values: CDR1 SGHDT, CDR2 YYEEEE. This CDR3 has 13 residues. Trimming pared 4 bases from V and 2 bases from J, leaving 10 bases between. The chain's CDR3 is CASSPGNAYEQYF. The CDR3 DNA is TGTGCCAGCAGCCCAGGAAACGCCTACGAGCAGTACTTC.

The chain combines TRBV19 with TRBJ1-2; D not certain. CDR3 length: 14 amino acids. Trimming took 5 bases from V and 8 from J, leaving 18 bases between them. Germline V gene sequence: CDR1 LNHDA, CDR2 SQIVND (reference sequence). The CDR3 here is CASSEPAFVYGYTF. The CDR3 region has the DNA TGTGCCAGTAGTGAGCCGGCTTTCGTCTACGGCTACACCTTC.

This clone appeared once. The chain combines TRBV4-2 with TRBJ2-7; D is perhaps TRBD2 (6 bases). In germline, CDR1 is LGHNA, CDR2 YNFKEQ. The germline V and J ends were trimmed by 0 bases and 0 bases, with 9 bases remaining between them. The CDR3 totals 15 residues. This chain's CDR3 is CASSQERGDSYEQYF. The CDR3 bases are TGTGCCAGCAGCCAAGAACGCGGGGACTCCTACGAGCAGTACTTC.

The chain uses TRBV4-3 and TRBJ1-5; D is perhaps TRBD1 (5 bases). Germline loops: CDR1 LGHNA, CDR2 YSLEER. The CDR3 has 15 residues. The ends were cut back, 0 bases at V and 6 bases at J, with 12 bases in the middle. The CDR3 region is CASSQDRRGPQPQHF. CDR3 nucleotide sequence: TGCGCCAGCAGCCAAGATCGGAGGGGACCTCAGCCCCAGCATTTT.

The chain joins TRBV19 to TRBJ1-2; D not certain. The ends were cut back, 7 bases at V and 1 base at J, with 19 bases in the middle. CDR3 size: 16 residues. Germline CDR1 LNHDA, CDR2 SQIVND (reference sequence). The CDR3, as DNA: TGTGCCAGTACCATGACCGCAGACAAACTTAACTATGGCTACACCTTC. Translated: CASTMTADKLNYGYTF.

V usage is TRBV14 and J usage is TRBJ1-2; D may be TRBD1 (5 bases). The CDR3 consists of 15 residues. Germline lookup yields CDR1 SGHDN and CDR2 FVKESK. The V gene lost 4 bases and the J gene lost 3 bases, with 15 bases spanning the gap. The CDR3 spells CASSPWGGVDYGYTF. CDR3 bases: TGTGCCAGCAGCCCCTGGGGGGGGGTCGACTATGGCTACACCTTC.

This clone was observed a few times. The chain uses TRBV10-3 and TRBJ2-1; the match to TRBD1 covers 7 bases. With V trimmed by 2 bases and J by 1 base, 2 bases remained unmatched. The CDR3 extends over 15 amino acids. In germline, CDR1 is ENHRY, CDR2 SYGVKD. CDR3 nucleotides: TGTGCCATCAGTGAGACGACAGGGTCCTACAATGAGCAGTTCTTC. It specifies CAISETTGSYNEQFF.

The J gene is TRBJ1-6, the V gene TRBV7-2, with D possibly TRBD1 on 6 matching bases. Germline V gives CDR1 SGHTA, CDR2 FQGNSA. V lost 5 bases to trimming and J lost 0 bases, with 14 bases between them. CDR3 length equals 17 residues. This chain's CDR3 is CASSTGQRSSYNSPLHF. The CDR3 DNA reads TGTGCCAGCAGCACCGGACAGAGGAGCTCCTATAATTCACCCCTCCACTTT. Looking up the rest from reference TRBV7-2 and TRBJ1-6 gives the full variable domain: GAGVSQSPSNKVTEKGKDVELRCDPISGHTALYWYRQSLGQGLEFLIYFQGNSAPDKSGLPSDRFSAERTGGSVSTLTIQRTQQEDSAVYLCASSTGQRSSYNSPLHFGNGTRLTVT.

This clone was counted only a few times. This chain joins TRBV4-3 and TRBJ1-4; D not certain. Germline assignment: CDR1 LGHNA and CDR2 YSLEER. V was shortened by 1 base and J by 3 bases, with 12 bases between the two germline ends. This CDR3 is built from 16 residues. CDR3 in amino acids: CASSQAPSGANEKLFF. Here the CDR3 DNA reads TGCGCCAGCAGCCAAGCCCCGTCCGGGGCTAATGAAAAACTGTTTTTT.

The table lists this clone with a count of one. The J gene is TRBJ2-7, the V gene TRBV4-1; D gene ambiguous. The CDR3 totals 14 residues. CDR1 is MGHRA, CDR2 YSYEKL, per germline. The ends were cut back, 2 bases at V and 3 bases at J, with 11 bases in the middle. The DNA for the CDR3 is TGCGCCAGCAGCCAACAAGAAGAGCTCTACGAGCAGTACTTC. As protein: CASSQQEELYEQYF.

This chain links TRBV20-1 with TRBJ2-5, with no clear D. The J call is in doubt because the DNA end fits TRBJ2-7 better. This CDR3 comprises 11 residues. CDR1 and CDR2 (germline): DFQATT, SNEGSKA (reference sequence). CDR3 sequence reads: CSARQAYEQYF. The CDR3 DNA sequence: TGCAGTGCTAGACAGGCCTACGAGCAGTACTTC.

Relative to its sample, this clone is medium-sized (0.01 to 0.1%). The rearrangement links TRBV6-5 to TRBJ1-4, with D maybe TRBD1 (5 bases). Trimming took 2 bases from V and 10 from J, leaving 14 bases between them. The CDR3 is made up of 14 amino acids. CDR1 is MNHEY and CDR2 is SVGAGI in the germline V gene. As DNA, the CDR3 is TGTGCCAGCAGTTACGGGGGGTTGGATGGAAAACTGTTTTTT. Its protein is CASSYGGLDGKLFF.